The 21 T cell receptor beta chains below come from one sample, sequenced in a study of vaccination effects on CD4 cells after COVID-19 (dated by TCRdb to 2022 to 2024). In the ViraFEST assay, PBMC were stimulated with viral peptide pools, and TCR sequencing was then used to find antigen-specific CD4+ T cell clonotypes based on their expansion. After more than 9 days of culture, CD4+ T cells were isolated with the EasySep CD4+ T cell isolation kit. Their antigens are not known. The library was obtained by the immunoSEQ multiplex PCR assay. Here the immuneACCESS table is served through TCRdb, limited to in-frame sequences with V and J called. Missing clones are a known gap in these copies; in checked studies unresolved V genes cover under half, and the rest lacks a known reason. In all, the sample holds approximately 54,000 clones, and around 80% of those were seen once. About 2.3% of the sample is in the top ten clones.

The material was CD4+ T cells from PBMCs cultured with HCoV-229E spike peptides, obtained before COVID-19 vaccination. Interpreted using the paper, the cell subset or site label stands for: HCoV-229E spike overlapping peptide pool stimulation. The receptors originated from a human donor who received a COVID-19 vaccine.

The rearrangement uses TRBV7-3 and TRBJ2-5; 8 bases are a match to TRBD1. CDR1 is SGHTA, CDR2 FQGTGA, per germline. V shed 1 base and J 3 bases; nucleotides not matched to a gene: 10. The CDR3 contains 17 residues. The CDR3 DNA reads TGTGCCAGCAGCTTAAGAGGCCGAGACAGGGGAAAAGAGACCCAGTACTTC. Translation: CASSLRGRDRGKETQYF.

V and J are TRBV11-3 and TRBJ2-1, with 10 bases lining up with TRBD2. Germline V gene sequence: CDR1 SGHNT, CDR2 YENEEA. V trimming: 1 base; J trimming: 5 bases; junction bases outside the gene matches: 5. The length of the CDR3 is 16 residues. In DNA form, the CDR3 reads TGTGCCAGCAGCTTAGGGGGACTAGCGTCCAACAATGAGCAGTTCTTC. It encodes CASSLGGLASNNEQFF.

This chain uses TRBV5-1 with TRBJ2-3; 11 bases align to TRBD2. The CDR3 spans 17 residues. The V gene end was trimmed by 4 bases and the J gene end by 1 base; junction bases not matched to a gene: 8. Germline CDR1 is SGHRS and CDR2 is YFSETQ. Written as DNA, the CDR3 is TGCGCCAGCAGCCCCCCTAGCGGGGGGCACGGCACAGATACGCAGTATTTT. It specifies CASSPPSGGHGTDTQYF. Complete variable domain (other parts from reference TRBV5-1 and TRBJ2-3): KAGVTQTPRYLIKTRGQQVTLSCSPISGHRSVSWYQQTPGQGLQFLFEYFSETQRNKGNFPGRFSGRQFSNSRSEMNVSTLELGDSALYLCASSPPSGGHGTDTQYFGPGTRLTVL.

The rearrangement uses TRBV21-1 and TRBJ2-1; no check of the table's D call, TRBD2, against the DNA was made. TRBV21-1 is a pseudogene locus. The CDR3 sequence is 13 residues long. The CDR3 here is CASSAGTYNEQFF. The CDR3 DNA follows: TGTGCCAGCAGCGCCGGGACTTACAATGAGCAGTTCTTC.

The J gene is TRBJ1-6, the V gene TRBV9, with D possibly matching TRBD1 (5 bases). This CDR3 contains 16 residues. Trimming took off 1 base at V and 6 bases at J, with 14 bases between the two ends. From germline, CDR1 is SGDLS and CDR2 YYNGEE. CDR3 DNA sequence: TGTGCCAGCAGCGTATTTGGGGACTCAAGTAATTCACCCCTCCACTTT. Protein sequence: CASSVFGDSSNSPLHF.

This rearrangement joins TRBV5-1 to TRBJ2-3, with 9 bases that match TRBD1. Germline V gene lookup returns CDR1 SGHRS and CDR2 YFSETQ. V lost 2 bases and J lost 5; bases outside the gene matches: 6. The CDR3 has 15 residues. CDR3 DNA: TGCGCCAGCAGCTTCGGACAGGGGCCCCTAGATACGCAGTATTTT. Protein sequence: CASSFGQGPLDTQYF.

The chain combines TRBV6-2 or TRBV6-3 with TRBJ1-5; D ambiguous. There are 12 residues in the CDR3. The V gene lost 5 bases and the J gene lost 3 bases, with 5 bases spanning the gap. CDR1 MNHEY and CDR2 SVGEGT come from the germline V gene. The CDR3: CASSHTNQPQHF. CDR3 bases: TGTGCCAGCAGTCACACCAATCAGCCCCAGCATTTT.

The V gene is TRBV2, the J gene TRBJ2-3, with D possibly being TRBD2 (6 bases). The CDR3 contains 12 residues. Trimming took off 6 bases at V and 5 bases at J, with 9 bases between the two ends. CDR1 is SNHLY, CDR2 FYNNEI, per germline. CDR3 DNA sequence: TGTGCCAGCAGGCGGGGTGGAGATACGCAGTATTTT. It translates to CASRRGGDTQYF. The complete variable domain, with remaining parts taken from reference TRBV2 and TRBJ2-3, reads EPEVTQTPSHQVTQMGQEVILRCVPISNHLYFYWYRQILGQKVEFLVSFYNNEISEKSEIFDDQFSVERPDGSNFTLKIRSTKLEDSAMYFCASRRGGDTQYFGPGTRLTVL.

The gene calls are TRBV21-1 and TRBJ2-5. TRBV21-1 is marked as a pseudogene. The length of the CDR3 is 16 residues. The CDR3 loop is CASKGTPWDGQETQYF. The DNA for the CDR3 is TGTGCCAGCAAAGGGACCCCCTGGGACGGACAAGAGACCCAGTACTTC.

The chain combines TRBV28 with TRBJ2-1; 9 bases fit TRBD2. Trimming at V came to 6 bases and at J to 10 bases, leaving 16 bases not matched to a gene. The germline gives CDR1 MDHEN, CDR2 SYDVKM. The CDR3 spans 16 residues. The CDR3 region has the DNA TGTGCCAGCAGCCTTATTTCAGCGGGGGGCCGATGGGAGCAGTTCTTC. This encodes CASSLISAGGRWEQFF.

This CDR3 reads CASSLGLYNSPLHF. In DNA form, the CDR3 reads TGTGCCAGCAGCCTCGGGTTATATAATTCACCCCTCCACTTT. The chain recombines TRBV7-3 with TRBJ1-6; D is ambiguous. CDR3 length: 14 residues. V was trimmed by 5 bases and J by 4 bases, leaving 9 bases between them. Germline V gene sequence: CDR1 SGHTA, CDR2 FQGTGA.

This clone was counted a single time. This chain joins TRBV14 and TRBJ1-2; D might be TRBD1 (5 bases). CDR3 size: 14 residues. Germline values: CDR1 SGHDN, CDR2 FVKESK. The ends were cut back, 2 bases at V and 5 bases at J, with 12 bases in the middle. This CDR3 reads CASSQLGVQYGYTF. CDR3 nucleotides: TGTGCCAGCAGCCAATTAGGGGTCCAGTATGGCTACACCTTC.

V and J are TRBV2 and TRBJ2-3; perhaps TRBD2 as D (6 bases). The CDR3 loop spans 13 amino acids. The germline V and J ends were trimmed by 4 bases and 4 bases, with 9 bases remaining between them. CDR1 is SNHLY, CDR2 FYNNEI, per germline. The CDR3 protein is CASSASGADTQYF. CDR3 bases: TGTGCCAGCAGTGCGTCGGGGGCAGATACGCAGTATTTT.

The chain uses TRBV9 and TRBJ2-1; 7 positions agree with TRBD2. The V and J ends lost 2 bases and 2 bases, in that order; junction bases with no gene match: 4. Germline values: CDR1 SGDLS, CDR2 YYNGEE. The CDR3 extends over 15 amino acids. The CDR3 is CASSVQAGTYNEQFF. The CDR3 region has the DNA TGTGCCAGCAGCGTTCAAGCGGGGACCTACAATGAGCAGTTCTTC. The full variable domain, its missing parts supplied by reference TRBV9 and TRBJ2-1, is DSGVTQTPKHLITATGQRVTLRCSPRSGDLSVYWYQQSLDQGLQFLIQYYNGEERAKGNILERFSAQQFPDLHSELNLSSLELGDSALYFCASSVQAGTYNEQFFGPGTRLTVL.

V and J are TRBV27 and TRBJ2-7; a possible D gene is TRBD1 (5 bases). Trimming took 3 bases from V and 7 from J, leaving 10 bases between them. CDR3 size: 12 residues. Germline CDR1 MNHEY, CDR2 SMNVEV (reference sequence). For the CDR3, the DNA is TGTGCCAGCAGTTTCCGAGCAGGGGAGCAGTACGTC. It yields the protein CASSFRAGEQYV.

The genes are TRBV3-1 (or the pseudogene TRBV3-2) and TRBJ1-3, with D possibly matching TRBD1 (6 bases). This CDR3 is built from 18 residues. Germline V gene lookup returns CDR1 LGHDT and CDR2 YNNKEL (reference sequence). The V end lost 0 bases, the J end lost 0 bases, and 15 bases lay between the germline ends. The CDR3 loop reads CASSQDGRRGSSGNTIYF. The CDR3 region has the DNA TGTGCCAGCAGCCAAGATGGCCGCAGGGGATCCTCTGGAAACACCATATATTTT.

The V gene is TRBV5-8, the J gene TRBJ2-1, with TRBD2 matching 8 bases. The CDR3 length is 19 residues. After removal of 4 bases from V and 0 bases from J, the junction contained 15 bases not matched to a gene. Germline V gene data show CDR1 as SGHTS and CDR2 as YDEGEE. CDR3 sequence reads: CASSGTELAVPSSYNEQFF. CDR3 in DNA: TGTGCCAGCAGCGGGACCGAACTAGCGGTCCCGAGCTCCTACAATGAGCAGTTCTTC.

This rearrangement joins TRBV3-1 (or the pseudogene TRBV3-2) to TRBJ1-5, with a possible D match to TRBD1 (6 bases). CDR3 length: 14 residues. Germline-derived CDR1 and CDR2 are LGHDT and YNNKEL (reference sequence). V was trimmed by 4 bases and J by 9 bases, leaving 16 bases between them. CDR3 sequence (DNA): TGTGCCAGCAGCCCAGGGGCCACGGCGGGGCCCCAGCATTTT. Encoded protein: CASSPGATAGPQHF.

CDR3 sequence: CSVEGTGGEETQYF. Written as DNA, the CDR3 is TGCAGCGTTGAGGGGACAGGGGGTGAAGAGACCCAGTACTTC. The chain employs TRBV29-1 and TRBJ2-5, with 11 bases identical to TRBD1. The CDR3 is 14 amino acids. V lost 3 bases, J lost 3 bases, and 3 bases stayed unmatched. Germline V lookup: CDR1 SQVTM, CDR2 ANQGSEA.

This clone was counted a few times. The V gene is TRBV27, the J gene TRBJ2-3, with TRBD2 as a possible D gene (6 bases). V was clipped by 10 bases and J by 2 bases, with 16 bases between them. The CDR3 has 14 amino acids. CDR1 and CDR2 (germline): MNHEY, SMNVEV (reference sequence). The CDR3 sequence is CATSGTGITDTQYF. CDR3 nucleotide sequence: TGTGCCACCTCCGGGACTGGAATCACAGATACGCAGTATTTT.

The CDR3, as DNA: TGTGCCAGCACCCCGCGGGGCGGCCACCTGGCTGAAGCTTTCTTT. This codes for CASTPRGGHLAEAFF. V gene TRBV27 combines with J gene TRBJ1-1; D perhaps matches TRBD1 (5 bases). Trimming removed 7 bases at V and 6 bases at J, with 21 bases between. The germline V gene has CDR1 MNHEY and CDR2 SMNVEV (reference sequence). The CDR3 has 15 amino acids.